This TCR beta chain came from a study of sequential checkpoint blockade in melanoma. Treatment described: randomized to nivolumab then ipilimumab (arm A) or the reverse (arm B). Patients had received no earlier DNA-damaging chemotherapy. The protocol was immunoSEQ multiplex PCR, while the TCRdb copy is restricted to in-frame clones and leaves out a portion. The data hold some 40,000 clones, with over 75% observed a single time. The ends lost 3 bases at V and 5 bases at J; junction bases unmatched: 7. CDR3 length: 14 amino acids. Germline V CDR1 and CDR2: SGDLS, YYNGEE. This chain connects TRBV9 to TRBJ1-1; TRBD1 agrees at 7 bases. The receptor comes from a human donor with melanoma. The input for sequencing was CD8+ T cells sorted from blood (inferred from file names), taken from a patient given nivolumab and ipilimumab in sequence. CDR3 amino acids: CASSGGQVGTEAFF. CDR3 sequence (DNA): TGTGCCAGCAGCGGCGGACAGGTAGGGACTGAAGCTTTCTTT.